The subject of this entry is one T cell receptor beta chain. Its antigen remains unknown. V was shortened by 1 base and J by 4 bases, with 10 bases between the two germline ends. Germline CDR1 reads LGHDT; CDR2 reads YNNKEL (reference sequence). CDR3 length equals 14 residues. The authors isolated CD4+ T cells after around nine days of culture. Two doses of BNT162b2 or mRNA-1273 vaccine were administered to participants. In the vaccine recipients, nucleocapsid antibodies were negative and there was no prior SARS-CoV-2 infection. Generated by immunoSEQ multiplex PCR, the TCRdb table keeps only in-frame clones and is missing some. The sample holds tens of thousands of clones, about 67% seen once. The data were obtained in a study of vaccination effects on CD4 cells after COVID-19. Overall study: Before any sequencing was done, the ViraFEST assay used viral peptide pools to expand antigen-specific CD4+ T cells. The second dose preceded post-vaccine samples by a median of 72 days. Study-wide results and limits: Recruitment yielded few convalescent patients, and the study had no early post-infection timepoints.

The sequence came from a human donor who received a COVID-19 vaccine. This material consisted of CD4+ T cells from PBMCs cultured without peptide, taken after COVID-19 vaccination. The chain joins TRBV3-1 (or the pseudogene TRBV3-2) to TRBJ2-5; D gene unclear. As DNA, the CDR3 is TGTGCCAGCAGCCAAGCCAGGCTTGGAGAGACCCAGTACTTC. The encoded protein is CASSQARLGETQYF.